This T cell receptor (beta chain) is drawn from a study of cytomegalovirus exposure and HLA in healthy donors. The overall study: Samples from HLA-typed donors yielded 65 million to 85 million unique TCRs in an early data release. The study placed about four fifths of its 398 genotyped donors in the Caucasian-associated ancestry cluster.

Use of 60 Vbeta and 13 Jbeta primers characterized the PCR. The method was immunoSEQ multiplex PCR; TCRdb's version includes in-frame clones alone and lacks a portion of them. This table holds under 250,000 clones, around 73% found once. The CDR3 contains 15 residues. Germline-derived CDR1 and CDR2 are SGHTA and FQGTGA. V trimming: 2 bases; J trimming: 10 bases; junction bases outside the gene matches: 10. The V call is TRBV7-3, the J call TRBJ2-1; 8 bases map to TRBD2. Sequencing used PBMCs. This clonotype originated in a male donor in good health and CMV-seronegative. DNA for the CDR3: TGTGCCAGCAGCTTATCAGCGGGGGTATTCGGGGAGCAGTTCTTC. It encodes CASSLSAGVFGEQFF.